What follows are 29 T cell receptor beta chains derived from one specimen sequenced in a study of molecular identifiers for immune sequencing clone quantification. TCRdb processed the PCR reads anew with MiXCR; each CDR3 protein has one entry. The table includes about 500,000 distinct CDR3 sequences, about a fifth detected once. The sample consisted of naive CD8+ T cells from blood, with Jurkat cell RNA spiked in. Subset given: FACS-sorted CD8+CD4-CCR7+CD45RA+ naive T cells. The receptors here all came from a human donor in good health. Some libraries in this study had Jurkat cell RNA spiked in.

This clonotype was seen more than once but under ten times. The V gene is TRBV6-2 or TRBV6-3, the J gene TRBJ2-7; 8 bases agree with TRBD1. Germline V lookup: CDR1 MNHEY, CDR2 SVGEGT. J lost 6 bases, V lost 5 bases, and 15 bases had no gene match. This CDR3 comprises 16 residues. CDR3 nucleotides: TGTGCCAGCAGTAGCTCCTCGACAGGGGTGCGCGGCGAGCAGTACTTC. Translated, it gives CASSSSSTGVRGEQYF.

This clonotype was detected only a few times. V and J are TRBV4-2 and TRBJ2-5, with 10 bases aligning to TRBD2. CDR1 and CDR2 (germline): LGHNA, YNFKEQ. The CDR3 runs to 15 residues. V trimming: 8 bases; J trimming: 5 bases; junction bases outside the gene matches: 11. This chain's CDR3 is CASGLQREGWETQYF. CDR3 DNA: TGTGCCAGCGGCTTGCAGCGGGAGGGATGGGAGACCCAGTACTTC.

In this sample, this clonotype turned up a few times. This chain uses TRBV5-4 with TRBJ2-7; TRBD1 matches at 7 bases. With 1 base clipped from V and 5 bases from J, the junction kept 6 bases outside the gene matches. This CDR3 is built from 14 residues. Looked up from germline, CDR1 is SGHNT and CDR2 is YYREEE (reference sequence). The CDR3 is CASSLPDRVHEQYF. The CDR3 DNA is TGTGCCAGCAGCTTGCCTGACAGGGTCCACGAGCAGTACTTC.

This clonotype was found many times. The V call is TRBV25-1, the J call TRBJ2-3; no reliable D call. CDR1 and CDR2 from the germline V gene are MGHDK and SYGVNS. The V gene lost 3 bases and the J gene lost 2 bases, with 9 bases spanning the gap. The CDR3 covers 14 residues. CDR3 coding DNA: TGTGCCAGCAGTGAGTCAAGTTCCACAGATACGCAGTATTTT. Encoded protein: CASSESSSTDTQYF.

The chain is built from TRBV4-2 and TRBJ2-7, with D possibly TRBD1 on 6 matching bases. Germline values: CDR1 LGHNA, CDR2 YNFKEQ. The CDR3 is 18 residues long. V shed 4 bases and J shed 3 bases, with 25 bases lying between them. DNA of the CDR3: TGTGCCAGCAGCCCTCGGGCAGGGGCCTGGTCCGAGAACTACGAGCAGTACTTC. Its translation is CASSPRAGAWSENYEQYF.

The chain links TRBV20-1 to TRBJ1-1, with D maybe TRBD1 (6 bases). CDR3 size: 15 residues. Per germline, CDR1 DFQATT and CDR2 SNEGSKA (reference sequence). The V end was cut by 5 bases, the J end by 3 bases, with 19 bases between. The CDR3 protein is CSARRRGASDTEAFF. The CDR3 nucleotides are TGCAGTGCTCGTCGACGGGGGGCCTCGGACACTGAAGCTTTCTTT.

The count of this clonotype is one. The CDR3 DNA reads as TGCAGCGTTGAAGATCCCACCGGGACAGGGGGTTCTGAAGCTTTCTTT. Translated: CSVEDPTGTGGSEAFF. The J gene is TRBJ1-1, the V gene TRBV29-1; 11 bases are shared with TRBD1. Germline loops: CDR1 SQVTM, CDR2 ANQGSEA. The CDR3 consists of 16 residues. V dropped 0 bases and J dropped 6; count of bases not matched to a gene: 9.

This clonotype has a single count. Since a much larger clone is just one base distant, this may be a read error. V is TRBV14 and J is TRBJ2-2, with D perhaps TRBD1 or TRBD2 (5 bases each). CDR3 size: 15 residues. Per the germline V gene, CDR1 is SGHDN and CDR2 is FVKESK. The CDR3 nucleotides read TGTGTCAGCAGCTTCCGGGACGTATACACCGGGGAGCTGTTTTTT. Residues: CVSSFRDVYTGELFF.

This clonotype was counted at least ten times. The genes are TRBV25-1 and TRBJ2-5; possibly TRBD1 for D (6 bases). V dropped 2 bases and J dropped 5 bases, with 9 bases sitting between them. The CDR3 has 13 residues. Per the germline V gene, CDR1 is MGHDK and CDR2 is SYGVNS. In DNA form, the CDR3 reads TGTGCCAGCAGTGAAGGGGGCCGGGAGACCCAGTACTTC. Residues: CASSEGGRETQYF.

In regard to this clonotype: A much larger clone lies a single base off, so this may be a read error. This chain connects TRBV27 to TRBJ1-5, with D unclear. Germline CDR1 MNHEY, CDR2 SMNVEV (reference sequence). V lost 5 bases and J lost 2, with 10 bases in between. The CDR3 length is 14 residues. The CDR3: CASSLLSGNQPQHF. CDR3 DNA: TGTGCCAGCAGTCTTTTATCCGGCAATCAGCCCCAGCATTTT.

The table lists this clonotype with many counts. The chain uses TRBV4-1 and TRBJ1-5; TRBD1 might be the D (6 bases). The CDR3 totals 16 residues. CDR1 is MGHRA, CDR2 YSYEKL, per germline. Trimming cost V 2 bases and J 2 bases, with 13 bases left between them. This chain's CDR3 is CASSQPLQGRNQPQHF. Here the CDR3 DNA reads TGCGCCAGCAGCCAACCCCTACAGGGACGCAATCAGCCCCAGCATTTT.

The sample holds many counts of this clonotype. The V and J genes are TRBV3-1 and TRBJ2-7; D not resolved. Germline CDR1 reads LGHDT; CDR2 reads YNNKEL (reference sequence). The CDR3 extends over 16 amino acids. V shed 0 bases and J shed 2 bases, with 14 bases lying between them. CDR3 in DNA: TGTGCCAGCAGCCAAGATATTAGGACCGAAGCCTACGAGCAGTACTTC. Protein: CASSQDIRTEAYEQYF.

This clonotype was observed a handful of times. This chain uses TRBV7-6 with TRBJ2-1; 11 bases are a match to TRBD2. Germline CDR1 SGHVS, CDR2 FNYEAQ. The CDR3 has 15 residues. Unmatched junction bases numbered 9, after V lost 4 bases and J lost 10 bases. CDR3: CASSSRVAGGFEQFF. The CDR3 DNA follows: TGTGCCAGCAGCTCCCGGGTAGCGGGGGGGTTCGAGCAGTTCTTC.

This clonotype appeared a few times. The V gene is TRBV19, the J gene TRBJ2-7; 7 nucleotides align to TRBD1. The V segment lost 4 bases and the J segment 1 base; nucleotides outside the gene matches: 7. The CDR3 sequence is 15 residues long. CDR1 is LNHDA, CDR2 SQIVND, per germline (reference sequence). This chain's CDR3 is CASSTASGQSYEQYF. The DNA for the CDR3 is TGTGCCAGTAGTACCGCGTCGGGACAGTCCTACGAGCAGTACTTC.

This clonotype was seen more than once but under ten times. The V gene is TRBV4-2, the J gene TRBJ2-7; D could derive from TRBD1 or TRBD2 (5 bases each). The ends were cut back, 3 bases at V and 1 base at J, with 10 bases in the middle. Germline CDR1 is LGHNA and CDR2 is YNFKEQ. The CDR3 consists of 14 residues. In DNA form, the CDR3 reads TGTGCCAGCAGCCATCGGGACGGGTCCTACGAGCAGTACTTC. This gives the protein CASSHRDGSYEQYF.

This clonotype showed up many times. The gene calls are TRBV4-1 and TRBJ1-1; D unresolved. The germline V and J ends were trimmed by 0 bases and 4 bases, with 15 bases remaining between them. The CDR3 contains 16 residues. CDR1 is MGHRA, CDR2 YSYEKL, per germline. The CDR3 DNA follows: TGCGCCAGCAGCCAAGACCCGGGAGCCCGGGCCACTGAAGCTTTCTTT. Translated: CASSQDPGARATEAFF.

The chain combines TRBV20-1 with TRBJ2-7; a weak D match, TRBD2 (7 bases). Germline lookup yields CDR1 DFQATT and CDR2 SNEGSKA (reference sequence). This CDR3 spans 16 amino acids. The V and J ends lost 0 bases and 2 bases respectively, with 17 bases between them. The CDR3: CSARDKEGGSAYEQYF. For the CDR3, the DNA is TGCAGTGCTAGAGATAAAGAGGGGGGGTCGGCCTACGAGCAGTACTTC.

The chain is built from TRBV11-2 and TRBJ2-2; D gene unclear. CDR1 is SGHAT, CDR2 FQNNGV, per germline. Trimming took 10 bases from V and 5 from J, leaving 14 bases between them. The CDR3 contains 13 residues. The CDR3 DNA reads as TGTGCCATACCACCGTGGTCTACCGGGGAGCTGTTTTTT. This codes for CAIPPWSTGELFF.

The J gene is TRBJ1-5, the V gene TRBV6-5, with D perhaps matching TRBD1 (5 bases). The CDR3 is 15 amino acids. V was trimmed by 2 bases and J by 4 bases, leaving 12 bases between them. CDR1 and CDR2 from the germline V gene are MNHEY and SVGAGI. The CDR3 region has the DNA TGTGCCAGCAGTTACCCGTTGGGGGGAAATCAGCCCCAGCATTTT. This codes for CASSYPLGGNQPQHF.

A remark on this clonotype: This sequence may be a read error, since a much larger clone differs from it by one base. The rearrangement joins TRBV7-9 to TRBJ2-7; D is perhaps TRBD1 or TRBD2 (5 bases each). Germline CDR1 reads SEHNR; CDR2 reads FQNEAQ (reference sequence). V lost 2 bases and J lost 5, with 16 bases in between. CDR3 length equals 15 residues. CDR3 bases: TGTGCCAGCAGCTTAACTGGGACGGGAATCCACGAGCAGTACTTC. This sequence encodes CASSLTGTGIHEQYF.

This clonotype has at least ten counts. J is TRBJ2-3 and V is TRBV7-2; 14 positions agree with TRBD2. V gave up 5 bases and J gave up 6 bases; unmatched junction bases: 10. This CDR3 comprises 17 residues. The germline CDR1 and CDR2 sequences are SGHTA and FQGNSA. The CDR3, as DNA: TGTGCCAGCAGCCCGGGGACTAGCGGGGGAGTAGGGGATACGCAGTATTTT. Translation: CASSPGTSGGVGDTQYF.

The V and J genes are TRBV15 and TRBJ1-3, with 7 bases that match TRBD1. The CDR3 is made up of 15 amino acids. Unmatched junction bases numbered 5, after V lost 6 bases and J lost 0 bases. The germline gives CDR1 LNHNV, CDR2 YYDKDF (reference sequence). In DNA form, the CDR3 reads TGTGCCACCAGTTCTCACAGGGGCTCTGGAAACACCATATATTTT. Translated, it gives CATSSHRGSGNTIYF. Complete variable domain (other parts from reference TRBV15 and TRBJ1-3): DAMVIQNPRYQVTQFGKPVTLSCSQTLNHNVMYWYQQKSSQAPKLLFHYYDKDFNNEADTPDNFQSRRPNTSFCFLDIRSPGLGDTAMYLCATSSHRGSGNTIYFGEGSWLTVV.

The chain has TRBV7-2 and TRBJ2-6, with D uncertain. CDR3 length equals 16 residues. V was trimmed by 1 base and J by 2 bases, leaving 9 bases between them. Germline assignment: CDR1 SGHTA and CDR2 FQGNSA. The CDR3 reads CASSLEVRAGANVLTF. The DNA for the CDR3 is TGTGCCAGCAGCTTAGAGGTCAGAGCTGGGGCCAACGTCCTGACTTTC.

This clonotype was detected only a few times. V is TRBV7-9 and J is TRBJ2-7; D unclear. The V and J ends lost 6 bases and 5 bases respectively, with 11 bases between them. Germline V lookup: CDR1 SEHNR, CDR2 FQNEAQ (reference sequence). CDR3 length equals 12 residues. The CDR3 DNA reads TGTGCCAGCAGGGGGTCTGAGGACGAGCAGTACTTC. Amino acid sequence: CASRGSEDEQYF.

The J gene is TRBJ2-5, the V gene TRBV7-8; 8 positions agree with TRBD1. V gave up 4 bases and J gave up 4 bases; unmatched junction bases: 11. CDR1 and CDR2 (germline): SGHVS, FQNEAQ. This CDR3 region has 16 residues. CDR3 protein: CASSYRQGPPPETQYF. CDR3 DNA: TGTGCCAGCAGCTACAGACAGGGGCCACCCCCAGAGACCCAGTACTTC.

The chain joins TRBV27 to TRBJ2-1; 7 bases align to TRBD2. Trimming at V came to 3 bases and at J to 6 bases, leaving 8 bases not matched to a gene. CDR1 is MNHEY, CDR2 SMNVEV, per germline (reference sequence). The CDR3 consists of 15 residues. The CDR3 region is CASSFRPAGPNEQFF. Here the CDR3 DNA reads TGTGCCAGCAGTTTTCGCCCAGCGGGGCCCAATGAGCAGTTCTTC.

Worth noting for this clonotype: With a much larger clone just one base away, this may be a read error. The chain is built from TRBV5-1 and TRBJ2-3, with D possibly TRBD2 on 6 matching bases. CDR1 is SGHRS, CDR2 YFSETQ, per germline. This CDR3 spans 16 amino acids. The V end was cut by 0 bases, the J end by 3 bases, with 14 bases between. CDR3 amino acids: CASSLVKRAGTDTQYF. The DNA of the CDR3 is TGCGCCAGCAGCTTGGTTAAGCGGGCCGGGACAGATACGCAGTATTTT. Full variable domain (remainder filled in from reference TRBV5-1 and TRBJ2-3): KAGVTQTPRYLIKTRGQQVTLSCSPISGHRSVSWYQQTPGQGLQFLFEYFSETQRNKGNFPGRFSGRQFSNSRSEMNVSTLELGDSALYLCASSLVKRAGTDTQYFGPGTRLTVL.

To note about this clonotype: It is likely a read error, because the conserved phenylalanine at the end of the CDR3 is missing. CDR3 residues: CASSKNSRSSGRSFTDTQYL. As DNA, the CDR3 is TGTGCCAGCAGCAAAAACAGTCGGTCTAGCGGAAGGTCTTTTACAGATACGCAGTATCTT. This rearrangement joins TRBV7-9 to TRBJ2-3, with 7 bases aligning to TRBD2. The CDR3 totals 20 residues. Germline V gene lookup returns CDR1 SEHNR and CDR2 FQNEAQ (reference sequence). V lost 5 bases and J lost 3; bases outside the gene matches: 23.

Only a few counts were recorded for this clonotype. This chain links TRBV7-9 with TRBJ2-7; D is ambiguous. The germline CDR1 and CDR2 sequences are SEHNR and FQNEAQ (reference sequence). The CDR3 length is 13 residues. Trimming took 1 base from V and 2 from J, leaving 6 bases between them. The CDR3 bases are TGTGCCAGCAGCTTAGGAATGGCCTACGAGCAGTACTTC. This sequence encodes CASSLGMAYEQYF.